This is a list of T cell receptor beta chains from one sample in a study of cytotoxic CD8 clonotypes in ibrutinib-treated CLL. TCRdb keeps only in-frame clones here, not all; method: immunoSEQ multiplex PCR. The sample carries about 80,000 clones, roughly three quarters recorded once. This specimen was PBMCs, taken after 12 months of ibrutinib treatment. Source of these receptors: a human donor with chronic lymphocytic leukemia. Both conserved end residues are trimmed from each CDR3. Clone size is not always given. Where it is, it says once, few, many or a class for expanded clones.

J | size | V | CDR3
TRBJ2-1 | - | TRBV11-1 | ASSLGVGVLEQF
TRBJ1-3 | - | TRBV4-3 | ASSQDSTREAGNTIY
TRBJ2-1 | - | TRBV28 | AAQDRSITDEQF
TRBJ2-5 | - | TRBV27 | ASSLSWLETQY
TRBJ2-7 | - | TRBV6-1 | ASSETTGGGGAQY
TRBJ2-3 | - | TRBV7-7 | ASSPVTSGTDTQY
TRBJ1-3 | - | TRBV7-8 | ASSFFLDGNTIY
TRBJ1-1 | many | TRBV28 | ASSTPRGAF
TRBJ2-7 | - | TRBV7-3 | ASSPRTGPYEQY
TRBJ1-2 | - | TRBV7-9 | ASSKTGNYGYT
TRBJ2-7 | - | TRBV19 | ASSSWGREQY
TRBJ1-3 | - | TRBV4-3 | ASSQDFWGVSGNTIY
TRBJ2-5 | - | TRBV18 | ASSLGQETQY
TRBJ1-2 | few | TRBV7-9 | ASSPEAGTYGYT
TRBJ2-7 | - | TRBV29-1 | SVEPLTGLDYEQY
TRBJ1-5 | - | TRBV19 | ASSRPGQRNQPQH
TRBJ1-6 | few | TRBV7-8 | ASSLGGGNSPLH
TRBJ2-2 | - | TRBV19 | ASSILGGVGTGELF
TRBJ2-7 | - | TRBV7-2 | ASSPSYGAYEQY
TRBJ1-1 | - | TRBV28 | ASSSRQGARGTEAF
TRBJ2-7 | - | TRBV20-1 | SARADYEQY
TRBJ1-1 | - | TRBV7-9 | ASSLGQGAEAF
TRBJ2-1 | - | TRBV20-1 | SAHGGPGQF
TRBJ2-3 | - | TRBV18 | ASRGPGWDSTDTQY
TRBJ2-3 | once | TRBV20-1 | SARPTDTQY
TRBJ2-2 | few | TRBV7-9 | ASSTGAGELF
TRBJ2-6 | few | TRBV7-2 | ASSFAGGPGANVLT
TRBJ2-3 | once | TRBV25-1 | ASSELSTDTQY
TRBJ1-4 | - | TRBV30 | AWSVQDEKLF
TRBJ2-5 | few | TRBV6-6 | ASTRQLGETQY
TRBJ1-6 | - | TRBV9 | ASSVGWDPSNSPLH
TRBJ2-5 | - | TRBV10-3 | AISEGGTSGRGTQY
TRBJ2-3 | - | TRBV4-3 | ASSQGYTQY
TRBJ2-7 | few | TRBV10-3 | AISRDRVAEQY
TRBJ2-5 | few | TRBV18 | ASSPGLAGGPGQETQY
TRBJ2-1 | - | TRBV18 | ASSPPTGYNEQF
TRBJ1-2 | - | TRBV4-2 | ASSQPGEGYT
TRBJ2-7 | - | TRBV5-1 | ASSLSGSNTYEQY
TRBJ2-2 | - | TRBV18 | ASSPRGPDTGELF
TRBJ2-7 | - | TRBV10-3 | AISPSGGDEQY
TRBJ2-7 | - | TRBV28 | ASSASGSLYEQY
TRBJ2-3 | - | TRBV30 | AGTHLAGGPGGDTQY